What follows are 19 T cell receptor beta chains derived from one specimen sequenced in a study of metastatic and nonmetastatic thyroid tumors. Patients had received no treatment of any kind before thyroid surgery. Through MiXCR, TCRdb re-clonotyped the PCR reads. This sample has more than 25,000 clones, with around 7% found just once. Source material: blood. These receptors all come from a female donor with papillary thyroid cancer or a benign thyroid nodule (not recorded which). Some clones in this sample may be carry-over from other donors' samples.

The CDR3 DNA reads as TGTGCCAGCAGCTTTGTAGCGGGAGGGTCCTACGAGCAGTACTTC. It codes for CASSFVAGGSYEQYF. The rearrangement links TRBV5-4 to TRBJ2-7; TRBD2 matches at 11 bases. CDR1 and CDR2 from the germline V gene are SGHNT and YYREEE (reference sequence). The CDR3 spans 15 residues. Trimming cost V 2 bases and J 1 base; bases outside gene matches: 2.

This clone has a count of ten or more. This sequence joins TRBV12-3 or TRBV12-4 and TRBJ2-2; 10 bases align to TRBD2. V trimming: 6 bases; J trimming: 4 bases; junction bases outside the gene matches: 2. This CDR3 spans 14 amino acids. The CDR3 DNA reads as TGTGCCAGCAGACTAGCGGGGCCCACCGGGGAGCTGTTTTTT. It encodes CASRLAGPTGELFF.

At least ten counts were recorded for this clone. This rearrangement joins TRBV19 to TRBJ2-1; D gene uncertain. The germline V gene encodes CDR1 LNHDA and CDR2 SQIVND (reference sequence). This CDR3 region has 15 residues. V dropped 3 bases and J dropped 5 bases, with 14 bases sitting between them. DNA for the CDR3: TGTGCCAGTAGTATGGGTCCACATTCCAACAATGAGCAGTTCTTC. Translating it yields CASSMGPHSNNEQFF. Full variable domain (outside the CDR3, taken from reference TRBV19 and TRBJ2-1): DGGITQSPKYLFRKEGQNVTLSCEQNLNHDAMYWYRQDPGQGLRLIYYSQIVNDFQKGDIAEGYSVSREKKESFPLTVTSAQKNPTAFYLCASSMGPHSNNEQFFGPGTRLTVL.

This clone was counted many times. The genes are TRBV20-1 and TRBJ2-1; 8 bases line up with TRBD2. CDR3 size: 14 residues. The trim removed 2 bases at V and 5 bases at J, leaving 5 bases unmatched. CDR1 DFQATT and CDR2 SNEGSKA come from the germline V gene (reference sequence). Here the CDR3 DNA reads TGCAGTGCTAGATACAGCGGGAGAAACAATGAGCAGTTCTTC. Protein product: CSARYSGRNNEQFF.

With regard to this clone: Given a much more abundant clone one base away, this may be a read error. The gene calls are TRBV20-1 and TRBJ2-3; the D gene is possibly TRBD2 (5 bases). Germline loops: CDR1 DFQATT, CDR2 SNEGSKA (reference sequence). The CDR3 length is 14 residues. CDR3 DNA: TGCAGTACTAGACCCCTTGGAACCACAGATACGCAGTATTTT. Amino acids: CSTRPLGTTDTQYF.

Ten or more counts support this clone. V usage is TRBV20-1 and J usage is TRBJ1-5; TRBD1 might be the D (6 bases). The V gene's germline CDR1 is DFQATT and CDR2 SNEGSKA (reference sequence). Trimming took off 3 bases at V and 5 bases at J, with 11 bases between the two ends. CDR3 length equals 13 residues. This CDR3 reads CSASLAGDQPQHF. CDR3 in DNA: TGCAGTGCTAGTTTGGCAGGGGATCAGCCCCAGCATTTT.

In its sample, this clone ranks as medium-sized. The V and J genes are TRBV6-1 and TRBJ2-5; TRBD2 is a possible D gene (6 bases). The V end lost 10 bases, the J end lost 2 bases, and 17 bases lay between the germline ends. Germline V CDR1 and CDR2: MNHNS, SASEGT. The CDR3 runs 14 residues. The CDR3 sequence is CANGISGTQETQYF. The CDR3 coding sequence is TGTGCCAACGGGATTAGCGGAACGCAAGAGACCCAGTACTTC.

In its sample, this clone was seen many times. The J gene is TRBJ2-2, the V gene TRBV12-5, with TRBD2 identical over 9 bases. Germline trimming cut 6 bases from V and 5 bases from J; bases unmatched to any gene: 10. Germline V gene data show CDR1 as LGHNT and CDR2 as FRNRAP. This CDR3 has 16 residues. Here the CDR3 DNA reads TGTGCTAGTGGCTACTCCGCGGGGGGGCGTACCGGGGAGCTGTTTTTT. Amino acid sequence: CASGYSAGGRTGELFF.

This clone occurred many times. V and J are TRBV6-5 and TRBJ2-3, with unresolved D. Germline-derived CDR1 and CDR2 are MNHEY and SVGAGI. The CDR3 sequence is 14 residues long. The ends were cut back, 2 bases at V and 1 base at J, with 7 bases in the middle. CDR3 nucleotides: TGTGCCAGCAGTTACGTCCCGGGCACAGATACGCAGTATTTT. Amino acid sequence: CASSYVPGTDTQYF.

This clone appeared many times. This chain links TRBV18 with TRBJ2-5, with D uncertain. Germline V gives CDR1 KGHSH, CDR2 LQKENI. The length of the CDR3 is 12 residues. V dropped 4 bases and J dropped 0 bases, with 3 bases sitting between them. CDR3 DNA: TGTGCCAGCTCACAAGACCAAGAGACCCAGTACTTC. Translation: CASSQDQETQYF.

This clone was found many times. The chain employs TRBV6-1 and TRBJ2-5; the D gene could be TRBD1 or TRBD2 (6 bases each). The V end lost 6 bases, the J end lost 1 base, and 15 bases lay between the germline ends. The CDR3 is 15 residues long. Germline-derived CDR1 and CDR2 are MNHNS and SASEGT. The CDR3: CASSPAGDSQETQYF. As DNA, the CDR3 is TGTGCCAGCAGCCCGGCAGGGGACTCCCAAGAGACCCAGTACTTC.

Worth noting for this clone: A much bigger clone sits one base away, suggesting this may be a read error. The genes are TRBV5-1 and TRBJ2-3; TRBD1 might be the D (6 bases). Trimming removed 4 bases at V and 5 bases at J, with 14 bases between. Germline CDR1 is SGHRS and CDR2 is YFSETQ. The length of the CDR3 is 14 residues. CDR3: CASSMGTSQDTQYF. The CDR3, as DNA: TGCGCCAGCAGCATGGGGACATCTCAAGATACGCAGTATTTT.

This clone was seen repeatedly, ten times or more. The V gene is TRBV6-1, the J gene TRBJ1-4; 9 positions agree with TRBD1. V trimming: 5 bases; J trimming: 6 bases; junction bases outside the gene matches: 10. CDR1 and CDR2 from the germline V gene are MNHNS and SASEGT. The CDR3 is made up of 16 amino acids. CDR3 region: CASSPQGATGYEKLFF. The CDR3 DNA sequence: TGTGCCAGCAGTCCACAGGGGGCAACAGGCTATGAAAAACTGTTTTTT.

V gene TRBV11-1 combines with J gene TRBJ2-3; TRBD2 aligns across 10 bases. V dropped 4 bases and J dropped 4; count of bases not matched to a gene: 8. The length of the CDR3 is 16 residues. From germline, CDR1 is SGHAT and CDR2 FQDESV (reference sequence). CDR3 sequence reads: CASSSRLAGVADTQYF. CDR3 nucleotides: TGTGCCAGCAGCTCGCGGCTAGCGGGGGTCGCAGATACGCAGTATTTT. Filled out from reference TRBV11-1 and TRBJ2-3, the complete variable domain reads EAEVAQSPRYKITEKSQAVAFWCDPISGHATLYWYRQILGQGPELLVQFQDESVVDDSQLPKDRFSAERLKGVDSTLKIQPAELGDSAMYLCASSSRLAGVADTQYFGPGTRLTVL.

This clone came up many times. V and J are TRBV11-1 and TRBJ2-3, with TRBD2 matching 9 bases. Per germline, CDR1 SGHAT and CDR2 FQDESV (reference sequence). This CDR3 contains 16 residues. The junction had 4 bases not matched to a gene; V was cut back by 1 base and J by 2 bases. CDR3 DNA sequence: TGTGCCAGCAGCTTAGGAGCGGGGGGATCCACAGATACGCAGTATTTT. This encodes CASSLGAGGSTDTQYF.

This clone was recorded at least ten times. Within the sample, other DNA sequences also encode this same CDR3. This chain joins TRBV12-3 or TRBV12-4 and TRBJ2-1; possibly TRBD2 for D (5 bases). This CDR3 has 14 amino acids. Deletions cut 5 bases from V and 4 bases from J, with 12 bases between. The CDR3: CASSTWTGYNEQFF. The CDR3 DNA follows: TGTGCCAGCAGTACATGGACGGGGTACAATGAGCAGTTCTTC.

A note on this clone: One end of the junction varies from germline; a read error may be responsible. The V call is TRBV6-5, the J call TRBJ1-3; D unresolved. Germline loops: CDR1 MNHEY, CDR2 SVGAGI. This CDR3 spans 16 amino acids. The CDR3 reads CASSYSALPSGNTIYF. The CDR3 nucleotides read TGTGCCAGCAGTTACTCGGCGTTACCCTCTGGAAATACCATATATTTT.

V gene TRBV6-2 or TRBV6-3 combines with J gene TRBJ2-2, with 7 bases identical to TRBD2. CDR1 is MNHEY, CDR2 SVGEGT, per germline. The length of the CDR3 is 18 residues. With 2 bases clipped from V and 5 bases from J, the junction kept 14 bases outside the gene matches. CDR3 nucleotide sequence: TGTGCCAGCAGTTACCCCGGACCGGGGGAGGGTGGTACCGGGGAGCTGTTTTTT. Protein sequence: CASSYPGPGEGGTGELFF.

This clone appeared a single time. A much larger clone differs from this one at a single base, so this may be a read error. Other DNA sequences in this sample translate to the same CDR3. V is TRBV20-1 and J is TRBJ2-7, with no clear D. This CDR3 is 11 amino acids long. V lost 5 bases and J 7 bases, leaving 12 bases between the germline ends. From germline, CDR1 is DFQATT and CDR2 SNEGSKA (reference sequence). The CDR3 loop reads CSAFRDREQYF. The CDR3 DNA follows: TGCAGTGCTTTCCGTGACCGGGAGCAGTACTTC.